Listed below are T cell receptor beta chains from one sample, sequenced in a study of control samples from healthy donors and cancer patients. The protocol was immunoSEQ multiplex PCR, while the TCRdb copy is restricted to in-frame clones and leaves out a portion. The data hold 82,000 or so clones, with around 94% observed a single time. The specimen was blood. The receptor set was obtained from a woman aged 18-35 years in good health. CDR3s leave out the opening cysteine and the closing phenylalanine or tryptophan. Each record gives: V gene, J gene, CDR3 protein.

TRBV19	TRBJ2-4	ASSPEIIAGAKNIQY
TRBV4-1	TRBJ1-5	ASNPREGGQPQH
TRBV29-1	TRBJ1-1	SVEGDRYTEAF
TRBV2	TRBJ2-5	ASSEALLAGGLETQY
TRBV6-5	TRBJ1-5	ASSPGTVVQPQH
TRBV14	TRBJ1-1	ASERVDTEAF
TRBV3-1/TRBV3-2	TRBJ1-3	ASSLQAGASTSGNTIY
TRBV2	TRBJ2-7	ASRGRGHSYEQY
TRBV7-8	TRBJ2-7	ASTVTGTGPQAQY
TRBV28	TRBJ1-5	ASSLFVAGQPQH
TRBV19	TRBJ2-6	ASSPAVGSGANVLT
TRBV5-1	TRBJ2-3	ASSSMLIGLADTQY
TRBV9	TRBJ1-3	ASSLEGYSGNTIY
TRBV27	TRBJ2-1	ASSWGTSGSISNEQF
TRBV10-2	TRBJ2-7	ASSESSGRPGAYEQY
TRBV6-5	TRBJ2-7	ASSYKDRGLYEQY
TRBV19	TRBJ2-1	ASSGGTDYNEQF
TRBV28	TRBJ2-1	ASSFPPGTSKNEQF
TRBV4-2	TRBJ2-6	ASSQGRSSGANVLT
TRBV6-4	TRBJ2-1	ASSGGDVNEQF
TRBV5-1	TRBJ1-2	ASGTDRFNYGYT
TRBV19	TRBJ2-1	ASSIFSNEQF
TRBV7-3	TRBJ1-3	ASSLTGFGSGNTIY
TRBV6-6	TRBJ1-1	ASSYSSTGGTEAF
TRBV5-6	TRBJ1-2	ASTRRSTGPRPHYGYT
TRBV15	TRBJ1-1	ATSRDYGPNTEAF
TRBV18	TRBJ2-5	ASAWGDQETQY
TRBV7-8	TRBJ2-2	ASSWGLAGVGELF
TRBV6-2/TRBV6-3	TRBJ2-7	ASSYAPAYEQY
TRBV21-1	TRBJ2-7	ASSKALFPHEQY
TRBV7-2	TRBJ2-1	ASSPDRLAGRNEQF
TRBV29-1	TRBJ1-2	SALGEGYT
TRBV5-4	TRBJ1-1	ASSFRGGRPNTEAF
TRBV28	TRBJ2-7	ASSFARGLIFYEQY
TRBV19	TRBJ1-2	ASSTFGGAGGYT
TRBV19	TRBJ2-1	ASTRNLGDNEQF
TRBV6-6	TRBJ2-3	ASSPSGRASYTQY
TRBV5-4	TRBJ2-7	ASSPNGGYEQY
TRBV27	TRBJ1-5	ASSSYADSNQPQH
TRBV5-1	TRBJ2-2	ASSFLQGANTGELF
TRBV28	TRBJ1-2	ASSTLAGGRFYGYT
TRBV7-2	TRBJ2-3	ASSLAGTGNTDTQY
TRBV7-3	TRBJ2-1	ASSLMPGMKYNEQF
TRBV28	TRBJ1-2	ASSFLGKPYGYT
TRBV5-1	TRBJ2-7	ASSLEEGFSYEQY
TRBV7-3	TRBJ2-3	ASSSGTDTQY
TRBV9	TRBJ1-1	ASSVKGNTEAF
TRBV7-6	TRBJ1-1	ASSHIDRDNTEAF
TRBV3-1/TRBV3-2	TRBJ1-1	ASSFGRGGRTEAF
TRBV2	TRBJ2-7	ASIRHGSSYEQY
TRBV9	TRBJ2-1	ASSAGGEQF
TRBV6-5	TRBJ2-1	ASGTGGLNEQF
TRBV28	TRBJ2-3	ATLEGGTDTQY
TRBV11-2	TRBJ1-2	ASNRPGGGASSWDGYT
TRBV27	TRBJ1-2	ASSPQVGVLGYT
TRBV18	TRBJ1-4	ASSLNTATNEKLF
TRBV6-1	TRBJ1-6	ASSEVIRVGNSPLH